These T cell receptor beta chains were read from a single sample in a study of cytomegalovirus exposure and HLA in healthy donors. Clones were read by immunoSEQ multiplex PCR, and TCRdb kept only the in-frame ones, dropping some. Found here are roughly 140,000 clones, about 85% of them singletons; the top ten hold about 2.1%. The sequencing sample was made of PBMCs. The receptor set was obtained from a young woman in good health and CMV-seronegative. Both conserved end residues are part of each CDR3. The order of the fields is clone size, V gene, D gene, J gene, CDR3 DNA, CDR3 protein. A D gene is named only where the DNA matches it firmly. Where a row states a size, it is once, few, many or the class of an expanded clone; other rows omit it.

>NA|TRBV2|TRBD2|TRBJ2-2
TGTGCCAGCATCCTTGGGGGTAGCGGGACTGGGGAGCTGTTTTTT
CASILGGSGTGELFF
>NA|TRBV28|TRBD2|TRBJ2-1
TGTGCCAGTACCCTAGCGGGGACCTACAATGAGCAGTTCTTC
CASTLAGTYNEQFF
>NA|TRBV6-5|TRBD2|TRBJ2-3
TGTGCCAGCAGCCTAGCGGGGGCCATCACAGATACGCAGTATTTT
CASSLAGAITDTQYF
>NA|TRBV19|NA|TRBJ1-5
TGTGCCAGTAGTATATTAGGGGGGGATCAGCCCCAGCATTTT
CASSILGGDQPQHF
>NA|TRBV7-7|NA|TRBJ2-3
TGTGCCAGCGGCTTAGCCCCGGGCACAGATACGCAGTATTTT
CASGLAPGTDTQYF
>once|TRBV7-2|NA|TRBJ1-4
TGTGCCAGCAGCTTTCGGTTAGGCGGTGAAAAACTGTTTTTT
CASSFRLGGEKLFF
>NA|TRBV11-2|TRBD2|TRBJ2-7
TGTGCCAGCAGCCGGTTCTGGACTAGAAGCTACGAGCAGTACTTC
CASSRFWTRSYEQYF
>NA|TRBV9|NA|TRBJ2-5
TGTGCCAGCAGCGTAGGCGGCAGGGGGGTCCCAGAGACCCAGTACTTC
CASSVGGRGVPETQYF
>NA|TRBV27|TRBD2|TRBJ2-3
TGTGCCAGCAGTCCATCGACTAGCGGGAGGGCCGATTGGGATACGCAGTATTTT
CASSPSTSGRADWDTQYF
>NA|TRBV5-4|TRBD2|TRBJ2-1
TGTGCCAGCAGCTTGGGGAGCGGGGCTTCCTACAATGAGCAGTTCTTC
CASSLGSGASYNEQFF
>NA|TRBV7-9|TRBD1|TRBJ1-1
TGTGCCAGCAGCTCCGGACAGGCGAACACTGAAGCTTTCTTT
CASSSGQANTEAFF
>NA|TRBV5-5|NA|TRBJ1-1
TGTGCCAGCAGCTCGGACTGGAACACTGAAGCTTTCTTT
CASSSDWNTEAFF
>NA|TRBV7-2|NA|TRBJ2-5
TGTGCCAGCAGCTCCCCGGTAGGGGCGAGGGAGACCCAGTACTTC
CASSSPVGARETQYF
>NA|TRBV5-8|NA|TRBJ2-7
TGTGCCAGCAGCCCTGTCCTAACCTACGAGCAGTACTTC
CASSPVLTYEQYF
>NA|TRBV5-1|TRBD2|TRBJ2-5
TGCGCCAGCAGCGTTTGGACTAGCGGGGGGGGGACCCAGTACTTC
CASSVWTSGGGTQYF
>NA|TRBV27|TRBD1|TRBJ2-3
TGTGCCAGCAGTTTATCCACGGGACAGGGGAGTTTAGCAGATACGCAGTATTTT
CASSLSTGQGSLADTQYF
>NA|TRBV4-3|NA|TRBJ1-1
TGCGCCAGCAGCCAAGACCGGGGGGATACTGAAGCTTTCTTT
CASSQDRGDTEAFF
>NA|TRBV30|NA|TRBJ1-6
TGTGCCTGGATGGGGGGGGGATTGTCGCCCCTCCACTTT
CAWMGGGLSPLHF
>NA|TRBV7-9|TRBD2|TRBJ2-1
TGTGCCAGCAGCTTAGCCGGGGGGTACGCCTACAATGAGCAGTTCTTC
CASSLAGGYAYNEQFF
>NA|TRBV28|TRBD2|TRBJ2-5
TGTGCCAGCAGTCGGGGGGGGTTGGAGACCCAGTACTTC
CASSRGGLETQYF
>NA|TRBV5-4|NA|TRBJ1-6
TGTGCCAGCAGCTCCCAGGGTAATTCACCCCTCCACTTT
CASSSQGNSPLHF
>NA|TRBV7-9|TRBD2|TRBJ2-1
TGTGCCAGCAGCCGCCCGGGACTAGCCTTAACCGCTGAGCAGTTCTTC
CASSRPGLALTAEQFF
>few|TRBV7-9|NA|TRBJ2-3
TGTGCCAACGGGACAATCACAGATACGCAGTATTTT
CANGTITDTQYF
>NA|TRBV7-2|NA|TRBJ2-1
TGTGCCAGCAGCTTAGCGGGAGCTAGCGCCTCGTACAATGAGCAGTTCTTC
CASSLAGASASYNEQFF
>NA|TRBV7-9|NA|TRBJ1-2
TGTGCCAGCAGCTTAGTATCGGGGGTTATTAACTATGGCTACACCTTC
CASSLVSGVINYGYTF
>NA|TRBV19|TRBD2|TRBJ2-7
TGTGCCAGTAGTTACGGGGGGAACTACGAGCAGTACTTC
CASSYGGNYEQYF
>NA|TRBV5-1|TRBD1|TRBJ2-2
TGCGCCAGCAGCTTGTTCGACAGGGACACCGGGGAGCTGTTTTTT
CASSLFDRDTGELFF
>NA|TRBV7-2|NA|TRBJ2-2
TGTGCCAGCAGGACCTCAGGGAATTTAGGAACCGGGGAGCTGTTTTTT
CASRTSGNLGTGELFF
>NA|TRBV5-1|TRBD2|TRBJ2-2
TGCGCCAGCAGCTACATGCCGGGACTAGCGGTCGGCGGGGAGCTGTTTTTT
CASSYMPGLAVGGELFF
>NA|TRBV6-1|TRBD1|TRBJ1-5
TGTGCCAGCACTTCGGACAGGAGCAATCAGCCCCAGCATTTT
CASTSDRSNQPQHF
>once|TRBV7-3|TRBD2|TRBJ2-1
TGTGCCAGCAGCGCAGGGGGACTAGCAACCAATGAGCAGTTCTTC
CASSAGGLATNEQFF
>NA|TRBV12-5|TRBD1|TRBJ1-2
TGTGCTAGTGGTGGGGACAGGGGAACCTATGGCTACACCTTC
CASGGDRGTYGYTF
>NA|TRBV4-3|TRBD2|TRBJ2-5
TGCGCCAGCAGCCAAAGCCTCGCTAGCGGGGGGGTAAAGACCCAGTACTTC
CASSQSLASGGVKTQYF
>NA|TRBV15|NA|TRBJ2-6
TGTGCCACCAGCAGAGATGTCAGCTCTGGGGCCAACGTCCTGACTTTC
CATSRDVSSGANVLTF
>NA|TRBV28|NA|TRBJ2-3
TGTGCCAGCAGTCCGCGAGACTCAGGGCTTAGCACAGATACGCAGTATTTT
CASSPRDSGLSTDTQYF
>NA|TRBV7-2|NA|TRBJ2-5
TGTGCCAGCAGCTCCTTAGGAGGGCCGCTAGAGACCCAGTACTTC
CASSSLGGPLETQYF
>NA|TRBV11-3|NA|TRBJ2-7
TGTGCCAGCAGCTTGTCCACGAGCTCCTACGAGCAGTACTTC
CASSLSTSSYEQYF
>NA|TRBV7-3|NA|TRBJ2-3
TGTGCCAGCAGCTTATCAGGGGGCACAGATACGCAGTATTTT
CASSLSGGTDTQYF
>NA|TRBV18|TRBD1|TRBJ1-4
TGTGCCAGCTCACCCCTGGGACAGGGTCTGGAAAAACTGTTTTTT
CASSPLGQGLEKLFF
>NA|TRBV11-2|TRBD2|TRBJ2-1
TGTGCCAGCAGCTTAGGTTCGGGACTAGCCTACAATGAGCAGTTCTTC
CASSLGSGLAYNEQFF
>NA|TRBV10-1|TRBD1|TRBJ2-2
TGCGCCAGCTCTGGGGTGACAGGGAAGGACACCGGGGAGCTGTTTTTT
CASSGVTGKDTGELFF
>NA|TRBV2|NA|TRBJ2-1
TGTGCCAGCATTCGTGGGGGGACCTACAATGAGCAGTTCTTC
CASIRGGTYNEQFF
>NA|TRBV4-1|TRBD1|TRBJ2-7
TGCGCCAGCAGCGGAAGCCCCGGGACAGGGAACGAGCAGTACTTC
CASSGSPGTGNEQYF
>NA|TRBV29-1|TRBD1|TRBJ2-1
TGCAGCGTTGCAACAGGGGACAGGTACAATGAGCAGTTCTTC
CSVATGDRYNEQFF
>once|TRBV29-1|TRBD2|TRBJ2-5
TGCAGCGGGGATACTAGCGAGGTCCAGGAGACCCAGTACTTC
CSGDTSEVQETQYF
>NA|TRBV28|TRBD2|TRBJ2-1
TGTGCCAGCAGTTTAGGTCCCGCTAGCGGGAGTTTTTACAATGAGCAGTTCTTC
CASSLGPASGSFYNEQFF
>NA|TRBV4-2|TRBD2|TRBJ2-3
TGTGCCAGCAGCCGACCCGGGACCCCCGCGGGGGCAGATACGCAGTATTTT
CASSRPGTPAGADTQYF
>NA|TRBV19|TRBD1|TRBJ1-4
TGTGCCAGTACCCTCCTAGGACAGGGTTTGGCGGATGAAAAACTGTTTTTT
CASTLLGQGLADEKLFF